The rows below give T cell receptor beta chains drawn from one sample of a study of blood T cell repertoires in COVID-19. Sequencing used immunoSEQ multiplex PCR; TCRdb keeps in-frame clones, though not all of them. The sample carries a few hundred thousand clones, approximately 87% recorded once. Sequenced material: peripheral blood. These TCRs come from a woman aged 25 to 39 with COVID-19, enrolled during active disease. Each CDR3 is given with its conserved first and last residue. Fields, in order: J gene, V gene, D gene, CDR3 protein. D genes are given only for firm matches.

TRBJ1-2 TRBV27 - CASSLASGNVGYTF
TRBJ2-7 TRBV15 TRBD2 CATSRDRGLAGDSSSYEQYF
TRBJ2-2 TRBV5-1 TRBD2 CASSLEPSGSSVGELFF
TRBJ1-2 TRBV5-8 - CASSVVIQGNYGYTF
TRBJ2-2 TRBV4-1 TRBD1 CASSPGTGGTGELFF
TRBJ2-5 TRBV7-6 TRBD2 CASSLRLAVQETQYF
TRBJ1-4 TRBV6-6 - CASSYEQPATNEKLFF
TRBJ2-7 TRBV6-5 - CASRTAGPRYEQYF
TRBJ2-7 TRBV5-1 - CASSNYPDSSYEQYF
TRBJ2-5 TRBV30 - CAWSFVGRQETQYF
TRBJ1-1 TRBV14 - CASSQVSLGGAFF
TRBJ1-2 TRBV7-9 - CASTPRGTANYGYTF
TRBJ2-6 TRBV29-1 - CSVLLFSGANVLTF
TRBJ2-3 TRBV2 - CASSADRSVTDTQYF
TRBJ2-7 TRBV10-2 - CASGSLVEQYF
TRBJ2-5 TRBV3-1/TRBV3-2 TRBD2 CASTSWGLAGFRQETQYF
TRBJ2-7 TRBV29-1 - CSVVTNYEQYF
TRBJ1-1 TRBV7-6 - CASSLNPVGLNTEAFF
TRBJ1-1 TRBV9 - CASSVLAKNTEAFF
TRBJ1-1 TRBV18 TRBD1 CASSPGTGRTEAFF
TRBJ1-2 TRBV6-4 - CASRKEDGEVYGYTF
TRBJ2-1 TRBV7-2 - CASSLISPAYNEQFF
TRBJ1-2 TRBV29-1 TRBD1 CSVSGQGLYGYTF
TRBJ1-1 TRBV5-1 TRBD1 CASSLDLISGTGSEAFF
TRBJ1-1 TRBV28 - CAIGALGRGDTEAFF
TRBJ1-1 TRBV29-1 - CSVEGQGNGNTEAFF
TRBJ2-7 TRBV11-2 - CASSLGAVVYEQYF
TRBJ1-1 TRBV29-1 - CSVAQGNTEAFF
TRBJ2-5 TRBV5-1 TRBD2 CASSTGTSAQLQETQYF
TRBJ1-2 TRBV30 - CAWSPTMDYGYTF
TRBJ1-2 TRBV6-5 TRBD1 CASRSTGNYGYTF
TRBJ2-1 TRBV27 TRBD2 CASSPSIIAGGQGNEQFF
TRBJ1-5 TRBV27 TRBD1 CASRGQGASNQPQHF
TRBJ2-7 TRBV5-1 - CASSLGTVNPYEQYF
TRBJ1-5 TRBV5-5 - CASSWTTESNQPQHF
TRBJ2-2 TRBV5-1 - CASSLDSPNTGELFF
TRBJ2-7 TRBV9 TRBD2 CASSVGLASYEQYF
TRBJ2-5 TRBV14 TRBD1 CASSQEAVGQEETQYF
TRBJ2-7 TRBV29-1 TRBD2 CSVRRVLAGGLTSSYEQYF
TRBJ1-1 TRBV27 - CASSFKEGGTEAFF
TRBJ1-4 TRBV11-2 - CASSFGVQEKLFF
TRBJ2-7 TRBV30 TRBD2 CAWTSGRYEQYF
TRBJ1-2 TRBV5-1 - CASSPREIQVVGYTF
TRBJ2-7 TRBV5-4 - CASSLYGSPYEQYF
TRBJ2-3 TRBV7-2 TRBD2 CASSLEFTSGTTDTQYF
TRBJ1-1 TRBV5-1 - CASSLAQNSEAFF
TRBJ1-5 TRBV2 TRBD1 CASRQSQGAVNQPQHF
TRBJ1-3 TRBV5-4 - CASSIGGGGNTIYF
TRBJ1-1 TRBV30 - CAWSVYNEAFF